This T cell receptor (beta chain) was sequenced for a study of T cells in women clearing cervical HPV infection. Notes on the study in general: Associations may precede or follow infection; HPV-specific or memory T cells were not isolated.

As concerns this clone: What it binds is unknown. Read data end 3 residues before the CDR3 end; the end is taken from the germline J gene.

TCRdb's table, derived via immunoSEQ multiplex PCR, lists solely in-frame clones and lacks some. The sample table includes around 38,000 clones. CDR1 WSHSY and CDR2 SAAADI come from the germline V gene. The trim removed 6 bases at V and 2 bases at J, leaving 4 bases unmatched. This CDR3 has 13 amino acids. The receptor's source is a woman aged 18 to 75 with a cervical HPV16 infection that either progressed to CIN3+ or cleared (not recorded which). The sample comprised blood buffy coat. The V call is TRBV10-2, the J call TRBJ2-7, with 7 positions matching TRBD2. The CDR3 sequence is CASRLALTYEQYF. The part of the CDR3 DNA that was read is TGCGCCAGCAGACTAGCGTTGACCTACGAG.